This T cell receptor (beta chain) was sequenced in a study of shared clonotypes between healthy human individuals. Participating donors were healthy, HIV-negative adults free of recent acute infections or vaccinations. A CD45RA+ naive subset and a CD45RA-negative memory subset were split from CD4+ cells. The deep-level immunoSEQ assay was used. Per the study methods: ImmunoSEQ sequences covered only the junction and lacked quality scores; filtering therefore differed. Libraries were prepared by immunoSEQ multiplex PCR; TCRdb keeps only in-frame clonotypes and omits some of them. V and J calls and clone size are copied from that table; D and trimming were computed from the DNA. The sample includes roughly 2.5 million clones, around 94% of them seen just once. The CDR3 length is 15 residues. Looked up from germline, CDR1 is KGHSH and CDR2 is LQKENI. Trimming took 3 bases from V and 6 from J; bases not matched to a gene: 7.

This TCR was recovered from a man between 18 and 29 years old in good health. Sequenced: naive CD4+ T cells sorted from blood. Subset given: CD45RA+ positively selected. The genes are TRBV18 and TRBJ2-2, with 7 bases matching TRBD2. The CDR3 DNA follows: TGTGCCAGCTCACCGCAGAGCGGGGTCCCCGGGGAGCTGTTTTTT. Translation gives CASSPQSGVPGELFF.